This entry is about one T cell receptor beta chain. No antigen is known for it. The sample is drawn from a study of type 1 regulatory T cells. Across the whole study: T-allo10 is an in vitro-generated, Tr1-enriched CD4 T cell product specific for alloantigen.

V gave up 0 bases and J gave up 2 bases, with 12 bases separating them. The germline CDR1 and CDR2 sequences are SGHRS and YFSETQ. This CDR3 has 15 residues. TCRdb reprocessed the reads via MiXCR and lists one record per CDR3 protein. This table holds about 65,000 distinct CDR3 sequences, nearly 50% found once. This TCR was recovered from a human donor in good health. The V call is TRBV5-1, the J call TRBJ2-7; D call uncertain. The sequenced material came from cultured non-Tr1 T cells, either the whole culture or a sorted T cell fraction (not recorded which). As DNA, the CDR3 is TGCGCCAGCAGCTTGGGGGCTCTGGGAACCTACGAGCAGTACTTC. This translates into CASSLGALGTYEQYF.